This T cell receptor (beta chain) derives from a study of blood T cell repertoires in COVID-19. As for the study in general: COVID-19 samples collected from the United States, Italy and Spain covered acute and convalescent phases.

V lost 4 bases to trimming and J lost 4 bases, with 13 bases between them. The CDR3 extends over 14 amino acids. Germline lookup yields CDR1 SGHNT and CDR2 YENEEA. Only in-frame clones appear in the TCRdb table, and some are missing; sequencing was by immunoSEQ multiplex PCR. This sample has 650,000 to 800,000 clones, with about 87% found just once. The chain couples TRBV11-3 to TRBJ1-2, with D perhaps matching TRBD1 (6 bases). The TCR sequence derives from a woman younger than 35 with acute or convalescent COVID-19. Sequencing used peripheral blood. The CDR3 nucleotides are TGTGCCAGCAGCTCGACAGGAATTCTCTATGGCTACACCTTC. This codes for CASSSTGILYGYTF.